This section outlines one T cell receptor (beta chain) sequence together with its context. What it binds is not known. The data derive from a study of CXCR3-negative and CXCR3-positive naive CD8 T cells. Study observations and caveats: CXCR3-positive naive cells carried more hydrophobic TRB CDR3s than CXCR3-negative naive cells did.

All TRB cDNA libraries came from 5' RACE performed with UMI labels. TCRdb reprocessed the 5' RACE reads and keeps a single row for each CDR3 protein, giving no DNA. Listed are roughly 130,000 distinct CDR3 sequences; 0.59% falls within the top ten. The CDR3 sequence is 15 residues long. Germline V CDR1 and CDR2: SGHAT, FQNNGV. This receptor was identified in a human donor in good health. Some clones in this sample may be carry-over from other donors' samples. This chain connects TRBV11-2 to TRBJ2-7; TCRdb selects TRBD1, and the lack of DNA leaves this call unchecked. The sequenced material came from naive CXCR3+ CD8+ T cells from blood. Subset noted: CD45RO-CCR7+CD27+CD95- naive CD8+ T cells expressing CXCR3 (TNR3+). Here the CDR3 reads CASSSPDRVGGEQYF.